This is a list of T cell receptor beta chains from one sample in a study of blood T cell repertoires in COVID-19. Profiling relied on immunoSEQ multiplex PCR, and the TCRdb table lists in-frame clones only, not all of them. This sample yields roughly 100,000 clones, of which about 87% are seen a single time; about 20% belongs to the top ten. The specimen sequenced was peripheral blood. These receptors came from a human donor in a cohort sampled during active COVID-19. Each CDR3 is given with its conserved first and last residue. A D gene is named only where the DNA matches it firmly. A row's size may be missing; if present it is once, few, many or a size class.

TGTGCCAGCAGCTTCGACGCGGGAAGTGGTACGCAGTATTTT	CASSFDAGSGTQYF	TRBV7-2	.	TRBJ2-3	.
TGTGCCACCAGTGATCCTCCTTTAACGGGAGCGACCTTATTATACAATGAGCAGTTCTTC	CATSDPPLTGATLLYNEQFF	TRBV24-1	.	TRBJ2-1	.
TGTGCCAGTAGTACCTTTCGACAGGGAAATTCACCCCTCCACTTT	CASSTFRQGNSPLHF	TRBV19	.	TRBJ1-6	TRBD1
TGTGCCAGCAGTTTACTAGGCCTAGCGGAGCGCACAGATACGCAGTATTTT	CASSLLGLAERTDTQYF	TRBV28	.	TRBJ2-3	TRBD2
TGTGCCACCCAGGGGTTCCACGAGCAGTACTTC	CATQGFHEQYF	TRBV6-5	once	TRBJ2-7	.
TGTGCCATCAGTGAGCCCCCGACAGGGGGTGACAGCTACACCTTC	CAISEPPTGGDSYTF	TRBV10-3	.	TRBJ1-2	TRBD1
TGTGCCAGCAGCTTAAGCAGGGACTTGTCCTACGAGCAGTACTTC	CASSLSRDLSYEQYF	TRBV7-7	.	TRBJ2-7	.
TGTGCCAGCAGCTTAAACAGGAAGTTGGAGACCCAGTACTTC	CASSLNRKLETQYF	TRBV7-2	.	TRBJ2-5	.
TGTGCCAGCAGTTACTCTGAGACTAGCGGGGGTAACCTTCAGTACTTC	CASSYSETSGGNLQYF	TRBV6-2/TRBV6-3	.	TRBJ2-4	TRBD2
TGTGCCAGCAGCCCGGGACAGGGAGTCAGTGAAGCTTTCTTT	CASSPGQGVSEAFF	TRBV7-2	.	TRBJ1-1	TRBD1
TGTGCCAGCAGCTTACTACCGGAGACAGATACGCAGTATTTT	CASSLLPETDTQYF	TRBV7-2	few	TRBJ2-3	.
TGTGCCAGCAGCTTAGCGCGGGGTCACAATCAGCCCCAGCATTTT	CASSLARGHNQPQHF	TRBV7-2	once	TRBJ1-5	.
TGTGCCAGCCGGGACTTCCGGGGGGCCAACGTCCTGACTTTC	CASRDFRGANVLTF	TRBV27	.	TRBJ2-6	.
TGTGCCAGCAGCCTACTTACTAGCGGGAGTCGTGAGACCCAGTACTTC	CASSLLTSGSRETQYF	TRBV9	.	TRBJ2-5	TRBD2
TGTGCCAGCAGCCAAGATGGGACAGGGCCGTCCGGAGTAACTAATGAAAAACTGTTTTTT	CASSQDGTGPSGVTNEKLFF	TRBV4-2	.	TRBJ1-4	TRBD1
TGTGCCAGCAGCTTAGCGCGGGTTAGCACAGATACGCAGTATTTT	CASSLARVSTDTQYF	TRBV7-9	.	TRBJ2-3	.
TGTGCCAGCAGCGCCCGGACAGGAATTAATGAAAAACTGTTTTTT	CASSARTGINEKLFF	TRBV9	.	TRBJ1-4	TRBD1
TGTGCCAGCAGTTTAGGAGGGAGCTCCTACGAGCAGTACTTC	CASSLGGSSYEQYF	TRBV28	.	TRBJ2-7	.
TGTGCCAGCAGCAAAGATCTGGGGGAGGGGGGGGTTTATAATTCACCCCTCCACTTT	CASSKDLGEGGVYNSPLHF	TRBV21-1	.	TRBJ1-6	.
TGTGCCAGCAGCGAAAACGGGGGCACCATATATTTT	CASSENGGTIYF	TRBV7-9	.	TRBJ1-3	.
TGTGCCAGCTCATCGCACAGGGACGCGAACACCGGGGAGCTGTTTTTT	CASSSHRDANTGELFF	TRBV18	.	TRBJ2-2	.
TGCGCCAGCAGCCAAGGTATCGGGACAACCTACGAGCAGTACTTC	CASSQGIGTTYEQYF	TRBV4-3	.	TRBJ2-7	.
TGTGCCAGCAGCCGGACAGGGTCATCTGAAGCTTTCTTT	CASSRTGSSEAFF	TRBV6-4	.	TRBJ1-1	TRBD1
TGTGCCAGCTCACCAAGGGAGGCGGGAGGGACGAACGAGCAGTACTTC	CASSPREAGGTNEQYF	TRBV18	.	TRBJ2-7	TRBD2
TGTGCCAGCTCGACTAGCGGTTCCTACAATGAGCAGTTCTTC	CASSTSGSYNEQFF	TRBV27	.	TRBJ2-1	TRBD2
TGTGCCAGCAGCTCGAGACTAGCGAGCTACAATGAGCAGTTCTTC	CASSSRLASYNEQFF	TRBV7-3	once	TRBJ2-1	TRBD2
TGTGCCAGCATCGACCCGGGGGCTAGCGGCGCAACCTACGAGCAGTACTTC	CASIDPGASGATYEQYF	TRBV28	.	TRBJ2-7	.
TGTGCCAGCAGTCCCTACCTGAGAGAGGTGAGCAATCAGCCCCAGCATTTT	CASSPYLREVSNQPQHF	TRBV27	.	TRBJ1-5	.
TGTGCCAACCGTCGCGAGGGGGTAAACTATGGCTACACCTTC	CANRREGVNYGYTF	TRBV10-3	.	TRBJ1-2	.
TGTGCCAGCAGCTTGGGCCTTGGGGGCAGGACTGAAGCTTTCTTT	CASSLGLGGRTEAFF	TRBV5-4	.	TRBJ1-1	.
TGTGCCAGCAGTGAGGAGGTTTTGTATAATTCACCCCTCCACTTT	CASSEEVLYNSPLHF	TRBV6-1	.	TRBJ1-6	.
TGTGCCAGCAGTTTAGGCGGCAGGGGCTACAATGAGCAGTTCTTC	CASSLGGRGYNEQFF	TRBV27	.	TRBJ2-1	.
TGTGCCAGCAGCTTAGGCAGGGTCAATGAAAAACTGTTTTTT	CASSLGRVNEKLFF	TRBV7-3	few	TRBJ1-4	.
TGTGCCAGCAGCGTAGCAGGGGACTATGGCTACACCTTC	CASSVAGDYGYTF	TRBV9	.	TRBJ1-2	.
TGTGCCAGCAGCGTGAGACAGGTCCTCTCTGGAAACACCATATATTTT	CASSVRQVLSGNTIYF	TRBV13	few	TRBJ1-3	.